Listed below are T cell receptor beta chains from one sample, sequenced in a study of blood T cell repertoires in COVID-19. The repertoire was sequenced with immunoSEQ multiplex PCR; TCRdb's copy has only in-frame clones and lacks some. Of 79,000 or so clones listed, roughly 81% are singletons. Source material: peripheral blood. Receptor source: a man aged 55 to 69 with COVID-19, enrolled during active disease. Each CDR3 is given with its conserved first and last residue. Fields, in order: D gene, J gene, V gene, clone size, CDR3 DNA, CDR3 protein. A D gene is named only where the DNA matches it firmly. Rows may omit the clone size; those that give it use once, few, many or a size class.

D gene: -
J gene: TRBJ2-5
V gene: TRBV6-5
clone size: once
CDR3 DNA: TGTGCCAGCAGTTACTCGAGTCTGTCTGGCGGTCTGACCCAGTACTTC
CDR3 protein: CASSYSSLSGGLTQYF

D gene: -
J gene: TRBJ2-1
V gene: TRBV5-6
clone size: -
CDR3 DNA: TGTGCCAGCAGCTTAGGAGGGAGTTTTGGGGATGAGCAGTTCTTC
CDR3 protein: CASSLGGSFGDEQFF

D gene: TRBD2
J gene: TRBJ2-1
V gene: TRBV5-1
clone size: few
CDR3 DNA: TGCGCCAGCAGCTTGGGTTACACTAGCGGGAGGGCCAAACACAATGAGCAGTTCTTC
CDR3 protein: CASSLGYTSGRAKHNEQFF

D gene: -
J gene: TRBJ2-5
V gene: TRBV11-2
clone size: -
CDR3 DNA: TGTGCCAGCAGCTTAGCGGTGGGGGGGACCCAGTACTTC
CDR3 protein: CASSLAVGGTQYF

D gene: TRBD1
J gene: TRBJ2-7
V gene: TRBV2
clone size: -
CDR3 DNA: TGTGCCATCACCGGGACAGGGGTCTACGGGCAGTACTTC
CDR3 protein: CAITGTGVYGQYF

D gene: TRBD1
J gene: TRBJ1-2
V gene: TRBV10-2
clone size: few
CDR3 DNA: TGCGCCAGCAGGGATGGGACAGGGGCAGATGGCTACACCTTC
CDR3 protein: CASRDGTGADGYTF

D gene: -
J gene: TRBJ1-1
V gene: TRBV28
clone size: -
CDR3 DNA: TGTGCCAGCACCCTACAGGGTTCCACTGAAGCTTTCTTT
CDR3 protein: CASTLQGSTEAFF

D gene: TRBD1
J gene: TRBJ2-6
V gene: TRBV11-2
clone size: few
CDR3 DNA: TGTGCCAGCAGGAGACAGGGGATTACCCAACTTTCTGGGGCCAACGTCCTGACTTTC
CDR3 protein: CASRRQGITQLSGANVLTF

D gene: -
J gene: TRBJ1-4
V gene: TRBV28
clone size: -
CDR3 DNA: TGTGCCAGCAGTTTATTCGGCGGGGGTAATGAAAAACTGTTTTTT
CDR3 protein: CASSLFGGGNEKLFF

D gene: -
J gene: TRBJ2-1
V gene: TRBV6-2/TRBV6-3
clone size: -
CDR3 DNA: TGTGCCAGCAGTTACTCGGAGGGCAATGAGCAGTTCTTC
CDR3 protein: CASSYSEGNEQFF

D gene: -
J gene: TRBJ2-2
V gene: TRBV3-1/TRBV3-2
clone size: few
CDR3 DNA: TGTGCCAGCAGCCCTACAGGTCTTACCGCCGGGGAGCTGTTTTTT
CDR3 protein: CASSPTGLTAGELFF

D gene: -
J gene: TRBJ2-1
V gene: TRBV6-5
clone size: -
CDR3 DNA: TGTGCCAGCAGCCGCGAAGCGGGCTCCTACAATGAGCAGTTCTTC
CDR3 protein: CASSREAGSYNEQFF

D gene: TRBD2
J gene: TRBJ2-4
V gene: TRBV14
clone size: -
CDR3 DNA: TGTGCCAGCAGCCAAGGAGGACTAGCGAACATTCAGTACTTC
CDR3 protein: CASSQGGLANIQYF

D gene: -
J gene: TRBJ2-3
V gene: TRBV7-6
clone size: once
CDR3 DNA: TGTGCCAGCAGCTCAGGGGGCCCCCCGGGGGGAGATACGCAGTATTTT
CDR3 protein: CASSSGGPPGGDTQYF

D gene: -
J gene: TRBJ1-4
V gene: TRBV21-1
clone size: -
CDR3 DNA: TGTGCCAGCAGCCTAAAGGCCCAGGTACGGCCTGCCAGAGGGAAACTGTTTTTT
CDR3 protein: CASSLKAQVRPARGKLFF

D gene: TRBD1
J gene: TRBJ1-3
V gene: TRBV28
clone size: -
CDR3 DNA: TGTGCCAGCAGTCGACAGGGATTTTCGGGTCGTGGGAACACCATATATTTT
CDR3 protein: CASSRQGFSGRGNTIYF

D gene: -
J gene: TRBJ1-5
V gene: TRBV4-2
clone size: -
CDR3 DNA: TGTGCCAGCAGCCAGACTGGGAGGCAGGGTGAATCCCAGCATTTT
CDR3 protein: CASSQTGRQGESQHF

D gene: -
J gene: TRBJ1-6
V gene: TRBV2
clone size: -
CDR3 DNA: TGTGCCAGCAGTGGAGACGGGGTTAATAATTCACCCCTCCACTTT
CDR3 protein: CASSGDGVNNSPLHF

D gene: TRBD1
J gene: TRBJ1-2
V gene: TRBV11-2
clone size: -
CDR3 DNA: TGTGCCAGCAGCCTGGGACAGCGAGATGGCTACACCTTC
CDR3 protein: CASSLGQRDGYTF